This TCR beta chain stems from a study of shared clonotypes between healthy human individuals. The CD4+ fraction was divided into a CD45RA+ naive subset and a CD45RA-negative memory subset. Profiling relied on immunoSEQ multiplex PCR, and the TCRdb table lists in-frame clones only, not all of them. Of millions of clones listed, around 94% are singletons. Whole-study findings and limits: Among non-shared clonotypes, generation probabilities were lower than among those shared by all four donors.

Notes on this clone: Its matching antigen is unknown.

Germline V gene sequence: CDR1 SEHNR, CDR2 FQNEAQ (reference sequence). The CDR3 runs to 16 residues. V was cut by 1 base and J by 4 bases, with 16 bases left in between. The origin of this receptor is a man younger than 35 in good health. The V gene is TRBV7-9, the J gene TRBJ2-5; no definite D call. The material sequenced was naive CD4+ T cells sorted from blood. Subset defined: CD45RA+ positively selected. CDR3 in DNA: TGTGCCAGCAGCTTAGATTTGGGCGTTCGGAGAGAGACCCAGTACTTC. Translating gives CASSLDLGVRRETQYF.